Presented here are 31 T cell receptor beta chains from one specimen sequenced in a study of cytomegalovirus exposure and HLA in healthy donors. The protocol was immunoSEQ multiplex PCR, while the TCRdb copy is restricted to in-frame clones and leaves out a portion. The sample consists of some 90,000 clones, 87% of them appearing once. Sample: PBMCs. These receptor sequences come from a woman under 40 in good health and CMV-seronegative.

The rearrangement uses TRBV9 and TRBJ2-6, with 9 bases identical to TRBD1. The germline V gene encodes CDR1 SGDLS and CDR2 YYNGEE. CDR3 length equals 18 residues. The trim removed 0 bases at V and 2 bases at J, leaving 6 bases unmatched. Here the CDR3 DNA reads TGTGCCAGCAGCGTAGACCTCCGGACAGGGGCTGGGGCCAACGTCCTGACTTTC. This encodes CASSVDLRTGAGANVLTF.

The chain is built from TRBV6-6 and TRBJ2-7; a weak D match, TRBD1 (5 bases). This CDR3 is 14 amino acids long. Looked up from germline, CDR1 is MNHNY and CDR2 is SVGAGI (reference sequence). The V end lost 6 bases, the J end lost 4 bases, and 16 bases lay between the germline ends. CDR3 DNA: TGTGCCAGCAGCCTTGACAGTCAGTTTTACGAGCAGTACTTC. Residues: CASSLDSQFYEQYF.

The V gene is TRBV6-5, the J gene TRBJ1-4; D is possibly TRBD1 (6 bases). This CDR3 region has 15 residues. Between the trimmed V and J ends, which lost 6 bases and 6 bases, there was a span of 17 bases. Germline-derived CDR1 and CDR2 are MNHEY and SVGAGI. CDR3 amino acids: CASSPTGYEDEKLFF. CDR3 sequence (DNA): TGTGCCAGCAGCCCTACAGGGTACGAAGATGAAAAACTGTTTTTT.

In this sample, this clone turned up a few times. This chain joins TRBV7-9 and TRBJ1-5; TRBD1 matches at 8 bases. Germline CDR1 is SEHNR and CDR2 is FQNEAQ (reference sequence). CDR3 length: 15 amino acids. J lost 6 bases, V lost 5 bases, and 9 bases had no gene match. The CDR3 sequence is CASSPMDREGQPQHF. CDR3 DNA: TGTGCCAGCAGCCCCATGGACAGGGAGGGTCAGCCCCAGCATTTT.

The genes are TRBV9 and TRBJ2-3; D is ambiguous. V was pared by 0 bases and J by 1 base, with 9 bases between. Germline CDR1 reads SGDLS; CDR2 reads YYNGEE. CDR3 length: 15 amino acids. The CDR3 is CASSVGALGTDTQYF. The CDR3 DNA reads TGTGCCAGCAGCGTAGGGGCCCTCGGCACAGATACGCAGTATTTT.

This clone turned up a few times. The V call is TRBV2, the J call TRBJ1-5; 9 nucleotides match TRBD1. The CDR3 has 14 residues. The germline gives CDR1 SNHLY, CDR2 FYNNEI. J gave up 7 bases and V 7 bases, and 8 bases lay outside the gene matches. Here the CDR3 reads CASKWDRDNQPQHF. In DNA, the CDR3 is TGTGCCAGCAAGTGGGACAGGGACAACCAGCCCCAGCATTTT.

Only a few counts were recorded for this clone. This chain connects TRBV6-1 to TRBJ1-2; 9 bases map to TRBD1. Germline V gene data show CDR1 as MNHNS and CDR2 as SASEGT. The CDR3 extends over 14 amino acids. Trimming at V came to 11 bases and at J to 0 bases, leaving 7 bases not matched to a gene. CDR3 region: CAGSWTGANYGYTF. The CDR3 bases are TGTGCCGGGTCTTGGACAGGGGCTAACTATGGCTACACCTTC.

V is TRBV2 and J is TRBJ2-2; TRBD2 matches 10 bases. The CDR3 consists of 20 residues. The germline V gene encodes CDR1 SNHLY and CDR2 FYNNEI. The V segment lost 1 base and the J segment 5 bases; nucleotides outside the gene matches: 16. CDR3 region: CASSEGLAGGTIRVTGELFF. CDR3 DNA: TGTGCCAGCAGTGAAGGGTTAGCGGGAGGTACCATCAGAGTAACCGGGGAGCTGTTTTTT. Supplemented by reference TRBV2 and TRBJ2-2, the full variable domain reads EPEVTQTPSHQVTQMGQEVILRCVPISNHLYFYWYRQILGQKVEFLVSFYNNEISEKSEIFDDQFSVERPDGSNFTLKIRSTKLEDSAMYFCASSEGLAGGTIRVTGELFFGEGSRLTVL.

The chain couples TRBV18 to TRBJ2-6; 7 bases align to TRBD1. Germline loops: CDR1 KGHSH, CDR2 LQKENI. The CDR3 has 19 amino acids. Trimming removed 3 bases from V and 1 base from J; junction bases left unmatched: 12. Here the CDR3 reads CASSPKTGFAESGANVLTF. CDR3 coding DNA: TGTGCCAGCTCACCCAAGACAGGGTTCGCCGAGTCTGGGGCCAACGTCCTGACTTTC.

The chain employs TRBV7-8 and TRBJ2-1, with a weak D call TRBD2 (6 bases). The V gene lost 5 bases and the J gene lost 4 bases, with 21 bases spanning the gap. The CDR3 is 17 residues long. The germline V gene has CDR1 SGHVS and CDR2 FQNEAQ. CDR3 sequence reads: CASSNRGSGPGYNEQFF. The CDR3 region has the DNA TGTGCCAGCAGCAATCGCGGTAGCGGCCCAGGGTACAATGAGCAGTTCTTC.

The chain uses TRBV6-6 and TRBJ2-2; TRBD1 matches at 9 bases. This CDR3 contains 16 residues. Germline assignment: CDR1 MNHNY and CDR2 SVGAGI (reference sequence). Trimming at V came to 7 bases and at J to 3 bases, leaving 9 bases not matched to a gene. The DNA of the CDR3 is TGTGCCAGCACTTTCCGACAGGGGGGGGACACCGGGGAGCTGTTTTTT. Its translation: CASTFRQGGDTGELFF.

CDR3 DNA sequence: TGTGCCAGTAGTTATGGTAGGGGGCTATCATACAATGAGCAGTTCTTC. This gives the protein CASSYGRGLSYNEQFF. J is TRBJ2-1 and V is TRBV19; 7 bases map to TRBD1. The CDR3 covers 16 residues. Germline V CDR1 and CDR2: LNHDA, SQIVND (reference sequence). V dropped 5 bases and J dropped 4; count of bases not matched to a gene: 11. Together with reference TRBV19 and TRBJ2-1, the CDR3 gives the full variable domain: DGGITQSPKYLFRKEGQNVTLSCEQNLNHDAMYWYRQDPGQGLRLIYYSQIVNDFQKGDIAEGYSVSREKKESFPLTVTSAQKNPTAFYLCASSYGRGLSYNEQFFGPGTRLTVL.

The chain joins TRBV6-1 to TRBJ1-2, with 8 bases fitting TRBD1. The CDR3 is 17 amino acids. The ends lost 0 bases at V and 1 base at J; junction bases unmatched: 7. Looked up from germline, CDR1 is MNHNS and CDR2 is SASEGT. CDR3 region: CASSEANRGRGNYGYTF. The DNA for the CDR3 is TGTGCCAGCAGTGAAGCTAACAGGGGGAGAGGTAACTATGGCTACACCTTC.

The chain uses TRBV7-2 and TRBJ2-7, with 7 bases identical to TRBD2. This CDR3 comprises 14 residues. CDR1 SGHTA and CDR2 FQGNSA come from the germline V gene. J gave up 2 bases and V 4 bases, and 5 bases lay outside the gene matches. CDR3 in amino acids: CASSSGRGAYEQYF. Written as DNA, the CDR3 is TGTGCCAGCAGCTCAGGTCGGGGGGCCTACGAGCAGTACTTC.

The J gene is TRBJ2-1, the V gene TRBV27; weak D call: TRBD1 (6 bases). From germline, CDR1 is MNHEY and CDR2 SMNVEV (reference sequence). Trimming left V 1 base short and J 8 bases short, with 9 bases between. The CDR3 is made up of 13 amino acids. The CDR3 nucleotides read TGTGCCAGCAGTTTATTGGCAGGGGATGAGCAGTTCTTC. It codes for CASSLLAGDEQFF.

The rearrangement uses TRBV11-2 and TRBJ2-6; 8 bases are a match to TRBD1. Germline loops: CDR1 SGHAT, CDR2 FQNNGV. V dropped 2 bases and J dropped 1; count of bases not matched to a gene: 10. This CDR3 contains 19 residues. The CDR3 bases are TGTGCCAGCAGCTTAAGGGCCGGACAGGGTCAATCTGGGGCCAACGTCCTGACTTTC. It translates to CASSLRAGQGQSGANVLTF. Full variable domain (outside the CDR3, taken from reference TRBV11-2 and TRBJ2-6): EAGVAQSPRYKIIEKRQSVAFWCNPISGHATLYWYQQILGQGPKLLIQFQNNGVVDDSQLPKDRFSAERLKGVDSTLKIQPAKLEDSAVYLCASSLRAGQGQSGANVLTFGAGSRLTVL.

The rearrangement uses TRBV6-5 and TRBJ2-2; tentatively, D is TRBD1 (6 bases). This CDR3 has 15 amino acids. The germline CDR1 and CDR2 sequences are MNHEY and SVGAGI. Trimming took off 2 bases at V and 4 bases at J, with 11 bases between the two ends. CDR3 sequence: CASSYKQGATGELFF. In nucleotides, the CDR3 is TGTGCCAGCAGTTACAAACAGGGTGCCACCGGGGAGCTGTTTTTT.

V gene TRBV7-3 combines with J gene TRBJ1-1, with TRBD1 identical over 8 bases. With 5 bases clipped from V and 7 bases from J, the junction kept 3 bases outside the gene matches. The germline V gene has CDR1 SGHTA and CDR2 FQGTGA. The CDR3 contains 12 residues. CDR3 sequence: CASSPGQGEAFF. The CDR3 nucleotides are TGTGCCAGCAGCCCCGGACAGGGTGAAGCTTTCTTT.

The genes are TRBV10-1 and TRBJ2-7, with D tentatively TRBD1 (7 bases). The CDR3 length is 14 residues. Per the germline V gene, CDR1 is WNHNN and CDR2 is SYGVQD (reference sequence). V lost 6 bases and J lost 5, with 17 bases in between. The CDR3 sequence: CASSETGAGNEQYF. For the CDR3, the DNA is TGCGCCAGCAGCGAAACAGGGGCGGGAAACGAGCAGTACTTC.

V gene TRBV15 combines with J gene TRBJ1-5; D uncertain. The CDR3 extends over 17 amino acids. Germline CDR1 reads LNHNV; CDR2 reads YYDKDF (reference sequence). V was pared by 1 base and J by 0 bases, with 13 bases between. CDR3 sequence reads: CATSRVLSGTSNQPQHF. The CDR3 bases are TGTGCCACCAGCAGAGTCCTATCAGGAACTAGCAATCAGCCCCAGCATTTT.

This rearrangement joins TRBV11-2 to TRBJ1-2; 11 bases map to TRBD1. The CDR3 loop spans 14 amino acids. J gave up 8 bases and V 5 bases, and 7 bases lay outside the gene matches. CDR1 and CDR2 from the germline V gene are SGHAT and FQNNGV. CDR3 loop: CASSLRTGGVGYTF. In DNA form, the CDR3 reads TGTGCCAGCAGCCTTCGGACAGGGGGCGTAGGCTACACCTTC.

The CDR3 spells CASSPRTGTGGAGNTEAFF. Here the CDR3 DNA reads TGTGCCAGCTCACCACGAACCGGGACAGGGGGCGCGGGGAACACTGAAGCTTTCTTT. The chain links TRBV18 to TRBJ1-1, with 12 positions matching TRBD1. The V gene end was trimmed by 1 base and the J gene end by 1 base; junction bases not matched to a gene: 10. The CDR3 is made up of 19 amino acids. Germline V gene lookup returns CDR1 KGHSH and CDR2 LQKENI.

The J gene is TRBJ2-4, the V gene TRBV5-4, with 11 bases identical to TRBD1. V lost 4 bases, J lost 6 bases, and 6 bases stayed unmatched. CDR3 size: 15 residues. CDR1 SGHNT and CDR2 YYREEE come from the germline V gene (reference sequence). CDR3 nucleotides: TGTGCCAGCAGCAATGTAGGGACAGGGGGAAACATTCAGTACTTC. It is translated as CASSNVGTGGNIQYF.

This clone appeared a few times. The chain combines TRBV5-1 with TRBJ1-2, with 8 bases lining up with TRBD1. Germline V gives CDR1 SGHRS, CDR2 YFSETQ. The CDR3 covers 15 residues. V gave up 1 base and J gave up 6 bases; unmatched junction bases: 8. CDR3 sequence: CASSLSRGPRDGYTF. The CDR3, as DNA: TGCGCCAGCAGCTTGTCCAGGGGGCCAAGGGATGGCTACACCTTC.

V is TRBV4-1 and J is TRBJ1-2, with D possibly matching TRBD1 (5 bases). Germline CDR1 MGHRA, CDR2 YSYEKL. CDR3 size: 15 residues. V was clipped by 1 base and J by 1 base, with 10 bases between them. DNA for the CDR3: TGCGCCAGCAGCCAAGTAGGCAGGGATAACTATGGCTACACCTTC. Protein sequence: CASSQVGRDNYGYTF.

The chain is built from TRBV5-1 and TRBJ1-2; 10 bases map to TRBD1. V dropped 4 bases and J dropped 8; count of bases not matched to a gene: 11. This CDR3 is built from 15 residues. Germline V CDR1 and CDR2: SGHRS, YFSETQ. The CDR3 loop reads CASSRRQGAREGYTF. Here the CDR3 DNA reads TGCGCCAGCAGCCGGAGACAGGGGGCCCGAGAAGGCTACACCTTC.

On this clone itself: The junction and the germline gene differ at one end; a read error may be behind it. This rearrangement joins TRBV5-4 to TRBJ2-7; a weak D match, TRBD2 (5 bases). CDR3 length equals 13 residues. Per germline, CDR1 SGHNT and CDR2 YYREEE (reference sequence). The CDR3 DNA reads TGTGCCACCAGCCGTGAGAGGGCGGCCGGGCAGTACTTC. Translation gives CATSRERAAGQYF. The complete variable domain, with remaining parts taken from reference TRBV5-4 and TRBJ2-7, reads ETGVTQSPTHLIKTRGQQVTLRCSSQSGHNTVSWYQQALGQGPQFIFQYYREEENGRGNFPPRFSGLQFPNYSSELNVNALELDDSALYLCATSRERAAGQYFGPGTRLTVT.

The chain recombines TRBV7-2 with TRBJ2-1; weak D call: TRBD2 (7 bases). The CDR3 loop spans 12 amino acids. Germline assignment: CDR1 SGHTA and CDR2 FQGNSA. The V end was cut by 0 bases, the J end by 12 bases, with 9 bases between. The CDR3 sequence is CASSLAGGLQFF. In DNA, the CDR3 is TGTGCCAGCAGCTTAGCGGGGGGGCTGCAGTTCTTC. Full variable domain (remainder filled in from reference TRBV7-2 and TRBJ2-1): GAGVSQSPSNKVTEKGKDVELRCDPISGHTALYWYRQSLGQGLEFLIYFQGNSAPDKSGLPSDRFSAERTGGSVSTLTIQRTQQEDSAVYLCASSLAGGLQFFGPGTRLTVL.

J is TRBJ1-2 and V is TRBV9; D possibly corresponds to TRBD1 (5 bases). CDR3 length: 13 residues. Germline-derived CDR1 and CDR2 are SGDLS and YYNGEE. V was pared by 7 bases and J by 3 bases, with 13 bases between. The CDR3 DNA follows: TGTGCCAGCCGAGGGGAGGTCGACTATGGCTACACCTTC. Translated: CASRGEVDYGYTF.

This CDR3 reads CASSSLTGKNTEAFF. The CDR3 DNA follows: TGTGCCAGCAGCTCTCTGACGGGGAAGAACACTGAAGCTTTCTTT. J is TRBJ1-1 and V is TRBV7-3, with unresolved D. CDR1 and CDR2 from the germline V gene are SGHTA and FQGTGA. The V end was cut by 4 bases, the J end by 1 base, with 13 bases between. The length of the CDR3 is 15 residues. The full variable domain, with the rest looked up from reference TRBV7-3 and TRBJ1-1, is GAGVSQTPSNKVTEKGKYVELRCDPISGHTALYWYRQSLGQGPEFLIYFQGTGAADDSGLPNDRFFAVRPEGSVSTLKIQRTERGDSAVYLCASSSLTGKNTEAFFGQGTRLTVV.

This rearrangement joins TRBV18 to TRBJ2-2, with D hard to call. The CDR3 length is 18 residues. Germline CDR1 and CDR2: KGHSH and LQKENI. Trimming cost V 3 bases and J 0 bases, with 17 bases left between them. This CDR3 is CASSPRVQAVSNTGELFF. For the CDR3, the DNA is TGTGCCAGCTCACCTCGTGTGCAGGCAGTATCGAACACCGGGGAGCTGTTTTTT.